The sequence of this TCR beta chain was determined in a study of radiotherapy plus CTLA-4 blockade in lung cancer. Study details: Objective response rate was roughly 19%; disease control rate, around 30%.

The V gene's germline CDR1 is LNHDA and CDR2 SQIVND (reference sequence). The CDR3 is made up of 18 amino acids. This clone showed up just once. Its antigen remains unidentified. Study-level findings and limits: Tumor-origin TCR clones grew in blood after radiotherapy plus ipilimumab.

In chemo-refractory metastatic non-small-cell lung cancer, patients got ipilimumab CTLA-4 blockade together with focal radiation. Profiling relied on immunoSEQ multiplex PCR, and the TCRdb table lists in-frame clones only, not all of them. The sample yields tens of thousands of clones, 76% seen once. The TCR sequence derives from a human donor with non-small cell lung cancer who had a complete response to radiotherapy plus ipilimumab. The gene calls are TRBV19 and TRBJ2-5; 8 bases map to TRBD1. The DNA end is a closer match to TRBJ2-7, so the J assignment may be wrong. The specimen was peripheral blood, collected from a patient treated with radiotherapy plus ipilimumab. In DNA, the CDR3 is TGTGCCAGTATCACTCTCGGACAGGGCGAGTTTAATGCCGACGAGCAGTACTTC. This encodes CASITLGQGEFNADEQYF.